Listed below are T cell receptor beta chains from one sample, sequenced in a study of blood T cell repertoires in COVID-19. Produced via immunoSEQ multiplex PCR; TCRdb's table is partial and in-frame only. Altogether 250,000 to 300,000 clones are present, 89% being singletons, with the ten largest covering approximately 2%. What was sequenced was PBMCs or T cells enriched from blood (not recorded which). These receptors were taken from a woman aged 60 to 75 who had recovered from COVID-19. The CDR3 runs from the conserved cysteine through the conserved F or W. The D gene is left open where the match is weak. Clone sizes are given selectively: once, few, many, or a class where the clone is expanded.

V gene	clone size	D gene	J gene	CDR3 DNA	CDR3 protein
TRBV27	-	TRBD1	TRBJ1-1	TGTGCCAGCAGTGCAGGGACAGGGGGAGACACTGAAGCTTTCTTT	CASSAGTGGDTEAFF
TRBV9	-	TRBD1	TRBJ1-1	TGTGCCAGCAGCCCTAGGGACAGCAACACTGAAGCTTTCTTT	CASSPRDSNTEAFF
TRBV7-7	-	TRBD2	TRBJ2-5	TGTGCTAGCAGCCGGGGACTAGCGGGAGCGGGGGAGACCCAGTACTTC	CASSRGLAGAGETQYF
TRBV29-1	-	TRBD2	TRBJ2-2	TGCAGCGTCCGGACTAGCGGGAACACCGGGGAGCTGTTTTTT	CSVRTSGNTGELFF
TRBV12-3/TRBV12-4	-	-	TRBJ2-4	TGTGCCAGCAGTTTACCTGCCAGGGACATTCAGTACTTC	CASSLPARDIQYF
TRBV28	-	TRBD2	TRBJ2-3	TGTGCCAGCAGTGATCCTCCGACTAGCGGCACGCAGTATTTT	CASSDPPTSGTQYF
TRBV27	-	TRBD2	TRBJ2-5	TGTGCCAGCAGGACTAGCGGGGGGGCCACGGAGACCCAGTACTTC	CASRTSGGATETQYF
TRBV5-1	-	-	TRBJ2-1	TGCGCCAGCAGCTACGCCCCTGGGCGGGTTTACAATGAGCAGTTCTTC	CASSYAPGRVYNEQFF
TRBV28	-	-	TRBJ2-4	TGTGCCAGCAGTTCGACAGGGACGGGGGTGGCCAAAAACATTCAGTACTTC	CASSSTGTGVAKNIQYF
TRBV6-5	-	TRBD2	TRBJ2-7	TGTGCCAGCAGTTATAGCGGGGGGTTCTCCTACGAGCAGTACTTC	CASSYSGGFSYEQYF
TRBV9	-	TRBD1	TRBJ1-2	TGTGCCAGCAGCGTGACAGGGACCTTAAACTATGGCTACACCTTC	CASSVTGTLNYGYTF
TRBV5-1	-	TRBD2	TRBJ2-2	TGCGCCAGCAGCCCCCTAGCGGGTAGCAACACCGGGGAGCTGTTTTTT	CASSPLAGSNTGELFF
TRBV5-1	-	TRBD2	TRBJ2-1	TGCGCCAGCAGCTTGGTGCGGGGTACGGGGGGATTGGCCAGTGAGCAGTTCTTC	CASSLVRGTGGLASEQFF
TRBV27	-	TRBD2	TRBJ2-2	TGTGCCAGCAGCGCTCATAGCGGGGGGGCAGCCGGGGAGCTGTTTTTT	CASSAHSGGAAGELFF
TRBV7-2	-	-	TRBJ1-4	TGTGCCAGCAGCTGGACATTAGATGAAAAACTGTTTTTT	CASSWTLDEKLFF
TRBV19	-	-	TRBJ2-1	TGTGCCAGTATAGGCAGGGGACACGATGAGCAGTTCTTC	CASIGRGHDEQFF
TRBV11-2	once	TRBD1	TRBJ2-5	TGTGCCAGCAGCCCCACGCCAGGGGGAGAGACCCAGTACTTC	CASSPTPGGETQYF
TRBV6-6	-	-	TRBJ1-2	TGTGCCAGCAGAGAGTTATATGGCTACACCTTC	CASRELYGYTF
TRBV28	once	TRBD1	TRBJ1-2	TGTGCCAGCAAATGGACAGGGAGTGGCTACACCTTC	CASKWTGSGYTF
TRBV10-1	-	-	TRBJ2-2	TGCGCCAGCGCGGGAACGAACACCGGGGAGCTGTTTTTT	CASAGTNTGELFF
TRBV6-4	-	TRBD1	TRBJ2-1	TGTGCCAGCAGGGGACAGGGAAGTAGCGGGCAGTTCTTC	CASRGQGSSGQFF
TRBV7-9	-	TRBD1	TRBJ1-2	TGTGCCAGCAGCCAAGGGACAGTCTATGGCTACACCTTC	CASSQGTVYGYTF
TRBV5-1	-	-	TRBJ2-2	TGCGCCAAAGCCGGAGCTTATCGCGGGGAGCTGTTTTTT	CAKAGAYRGELFF
TRBV4-1	few	-	TRBJ1-2	TGCGCCAGCAGCCTCGCAGGAGGAGCAGAATTCGGCTACACCTTC	CASSLAGGAEFGYTF
TRBV7-9	-	-	TRBJ1-4	TGTGCCAGCAGCGGAGAGCCTAATGAAAAACTGTTTTTT	CASSGEPNEKLFF
TRBV11-3	-	-	TRBJ1-2	TGTGCCAGCAGCGGGCAAAGCCGAGCTAACTATGGCTACACCTTC	CASSGQSRANYGYTF
TRBV5-1	-	TRBD1	TRBJ2-5	TGCGCCAGCAGCAGGACAGGTACGGAGACCCAGTACTTC	CASSRTGTETQYF
TRBV7-2	-	-	TRBJ2-5	TGTGCCAGCAGCTTAGGTCAGGGGAATCAAGAGACCCAGTACTTC	CASSLGQGNQETQYF